The entry that follows covers one T cell receptor (beta chain) sequence. Sequence at one end of the junction differs from germline and may be a read error. This specimen comes from a study of technical replicates of blood from a handful of donors. Clones were sequenced by immunoSEQ multiplex PCR, and TCRdb holds only the in-frame ones, with some missing. The sample has about 58,000 clones; over 85% are singletons. The germline gives CDR1 SGHTS, CDR2 YDEGEE. CDR3 size: 14 residues. The specimen sequenced was PBMCs. This receptor was identified in a human donor in good health. Some clones in this sample may be carry-over from other donors' samples. The chain is built from TRBV5-8 and TRBJ1-1; TRBD1 matches at 11 bases. DNA of the CDR3: TGTGCCAGCAGCTTTCGGGACAGGGGGACTGGAGCTTTCTTT. Protein: CASSFRDRGTGAFF.